A selection of T cell receptor beta chains follows, all from one sample in a study of vaccination and CD4 T cells after COVID-19. These receptors have no identified antigens. TCRdb re-called the PCR reads with MiXCR, one entry per CDR3 protein. This table has 18,000 or so distinct CDR3 sequences, approximately 53% appearing once. This material consisted of CD4+ T cells from blood, cultured in vitro, taken before SARS-CoV-2 vaccination. These receptor sequences come from a human donor who had recovered from COVID-19. Each CDR3 is given with its conserved first and last residue. The D gene is left open where the match is weak. Size is omitted from some rows. Given values are once, few, many or a class for expanded clones.

J gene | D gene | CDR3 length | clone size | V gene | CDR3 protein | CDR3 DNA
TRBJ2-1 | TRBD2 | 14 | few | TRBV28 | CASSGLAGKGEQFF | TGTGCCAGCAGCGGACTAGCGGGAAAAGGAGAGCAGTTCTTC
TRBJ2-1 | TRBD2 | 14 | - | TRBV20-1 | CSALTSGGYNEQFF | TGCAGTGCCTTGACTAGCGGGGGCTACAATGAGCAGTTCTTC
TRBJ1-5 | - | 17 | few | TRBV6-1 | CAADRGGFGRSNQPQHF | TGTGCCGCAGATAGGGGGGGGTTCGGCAGGAGCAATCAGCCCCAGCATTTT
TRBJ2-4 | TRBD2 | 16 | once | TRBV7-9 | CASSRLAGDGRHIQYF | TGTGCCAGCAGTCGACTAGCGGGAGACGGTAGGCACATTCAGTACTTC
TRBJ2-1 | - | 14 | - | TRBV15 | CATSLELRLNEQFF | TGTGCCACCAGCTTGGAGCTTCGGCTTAATGAGCAGTTCTTC
TRBJ1-4 | - | 16 | once | TRBV10-3 | CAISPSGGAANEKLFF | TGTGCCATCAGTCCAAGTGGGGGGGCAGCTAATGAAAAACTGTTTTTT
TRBJ1-1 | - | 14 | - | TRBV28 | CASRAAGERFSAFF | TGTGCCAGCAGAGCAGCAGGGGAACGTTTCAGTGCTTTCTTT
TRBJ1-2 | TRBD1 | 17 | - | TRBV20-1 | CSARDRKTGQFRYGYTF | TGCAGTGCTAGAGATCGAAAGACAGGGCAGTTTCGCTATGGCTACACCTTC
TRBJ1-1 | - | 14 | - | TRBV6-5 | CASSYSQANTEAFF | TGTGCCAGCAGTTACTCGCAGGCGAACACTGAAGCTTTCTTT
TRBJ1-5 | - | 15 | few | TRBV7-9 | CASSRGAGAGQPQHF | TGTGCCAGCAGCCGAGGGGCAGGGGCGGGACAGCCCCAGCATTTT
TRBJ1-6 | - | 14 | - | TRBV4-3 | CASSPGLWVDTLHF | TGCGCCAGCAGCCCGGGCCTTTGGGTGGATACCCTCCACTTT